The clone carrying this T cell receptor beta chain was seen at least ten times. The target antigen is unknown. V dropped 5 bases and J dropped 2 bases, with 11 bases sitting between them. The germline CDR1 and CDR2 sequences are SEHNR and FQNEAQ (reference sequence). The CDR3 contains 14 residues. It was with a sample-barcoded 5' primer and a J-beta primer mix that a second PCR of roughly 6 to 12 cycles was run. TCRdb re-analysed the 5' RACE reads in MiXCR, keeping a single row per CDR3 protein. Among about a million distinct CDR3 sequences, roughly two fifths were seen once, and the ten largest hold around 13%. The sample belongs to a study of blood T cells in healthy people across ages. Study-wide results and caveats: Donor CMV status was unknown, possibly confounding expanded clonotype changes.

The J gene is TRBJ2-3, the V gene TRBV7-9; D uncertain. The sequencing input was blood. The TCR was taken from a young man in good health. The CDR3 nucleotides read TGTGCCAGCAGCCCAATGGGCTTCACAGATACGCAGTATTTT. Its protein product is CASSPMGFTDTQYF.